A selection of T cell receptor beta chains follows, all from one sample in a study of CD8 T cell repertoires and HIV-1 epitope variants. These receptors' antigens are unknown. The data were produced by immunoSEQ multiplex PCR, yet TCRdb's version contains in-frame clones alone and is incomplete. The sample holds some 5,600 clones; about 62% are singletons and the top ten take over 40%. Sequencing was carried out using cultured CD8+ T cells derived from PBMCs. These receptors were collected from a male donor with HIV. Both conserved end residues are part of each CDR3. D genes are given only for firm matches. Size values are once, few and many counts, or a class for expanded clones, and some rows have none.

v_gene	j_gene	abundance	d_gene	CDR3nt	CDR3aa
TRBV7-9	TRBJ2-6	NA	TRBD1	TGTGCCAGCTCTACCACTGGACAGGGGGGGGCCGGGGCCAACGTCCTGACTTTC	CASSTTGQGGAGANVLTF
TRBV5-4	TRBJ2-5	NA	TRBD2	TGTGCCAGCAGCGCGGTTATCGGGGGGAACCAAGAGACCCAGTACTTC	CASSAVIGGNQETQYF
TRBV6-1	TRBJ1-3	NA	TRBD1	TGTGCCGCCTTGACAGGGGCTGGAAACACCATATATTTT	CAALTGAGNTIYF
TRBV7-8	TRBJ2-5	few	TRBD2	TGTGCCAGCAGCCCCGGACTAGCTGAGACCCAGTACTTC	CASSPGLAETQYF
TRBV7-9	TRBJ2-7	NA	TRBD1	TGTGCCAGCAGCCCTCGGACAGGCAGTCTGTCCTACGAGCAGTACTTC	CASSPRTGSLSYEQYF
TRBV7-2	TRBJ1-4	NA	NA	TGTGCCAGCAGCCCCGTTGGCAGCCCAATGGGAAAACTGTTTTTT	CASSPVGSPMGKLFF
TRBV2	TRBJ2-6	NA	NA	TGTGCCAGCAGTAAGATAGGGTTGGAGTCTGGGGCCAACGTCCTGACTTTC	CASSKIGLESGANVLTF
TRBV14	TRBJ2-5	NA	NA	TGTGCCAGCAGCCAAGGAGGGCTAACGGGATCCGAGACCCAGTACTTC	CASSQGGLTGSETQYF
TRBV11-2	TRBJ2-2	NA	TRBD1	TGTGCCAGCAGCTTAGAAGTACAGGGGTACACCGGGGAGCTGTTTTTT	CASSLEVQGYTGELFF
TRBV18	TRBJ2-7	NA	NA	TGTGCCAGCTCAACAGCCGGGCCTCCAAAGGGCGAGCAGTACTTC	CASSTAGPPKGEQYF
TRBV19	TRBJ2-5	NA	NA	TGTGCCAGTAGTACGTCAGGGTTAGGAGGAACCCAGTACTTC	CASSTSGLGGTQYF
TRBV11-3	TRBJ2-1	NA	TRBD2	TGTGCCAGCAGCCGGGACTACCACAATGAGCAGTTCTTC	CASSRDYHNEQFF
TRBV4-1	TRBJ2-6	NA	NA	TGCGCCAGCAGCTTTAGTCGCGAACCACAAAGTCGGGCCAACGTCCTGACTTTC	CASSFSREPQSRANVLTF
TRBV9	TRBJ2-1	NA	TRBD1	TGTGCCAGCAGCGTAGTAGGTGGGGGACAGGGATCTTACAATGAGCAGTTCTTC	CASSVVGGGQGSYNEQFF
TRBV28	TRBJ2-1	NA	TRBD2	TGTGCCAGCAGTTTCGACCTTCCGGGACTAGCACCCGAGCAGTTCTTC	CASSFDLPGLAPEQFF
TRBV5-4	TRBJ2-7	NA	NA	TGTGCCAGCAGCTTGTCGAGGGACGAGCAGTACTTC	CASSLSRDEQYF
TRBV19	TRBJ1-1	few	NA	TGTGCCAGTAGCCCGGGTTGGGGCACTGAAGCTTTCTTT	CASSPGWGTEAFF
TRBV14	TRBJ2-7	few	NA	TGTGCCAGCAGCCCCACCCTTTCCTACGAGCAGTACTTC	CASSPTLSYEQYF
TRBV27	TRBJ2-7	NA	TRBD1	TGTGCCAGCAGTTTCGGACAGGGGGCTATCGAGCAGTACTTC	CASSFGQGAIEQYF
TRBV28	TRBJ2-1	NA	TRBD2	TGTGCCAGCAGTGTGAGCGGGATCCTTTTCCATGAGCAGTTCTTC	CASSVSGILFHEQFF
TRBV27	TRBJ2-1	NA	NA	TGTGCCAGCAGCCTTAGGAGCTCCTACAATGAGCAGTTCTTC	CASSLRSSYNEQFF
TRBV11-2	TRBJ2-1	NA	TRBD1	TGTGCCAGCAGACACGAGGCCGGGACAGGGGGAATGGGCAATGAGCAGTTCTTC	CASRHEAGTGGMGNEQFF
TRBV11-3	TRBJ2-2	NA	TRBD2	TGTGCCAGCAGCCCCCGGAAGCGGGAGGACCCGAACACCGGGGAGCTGTTTTTT	CASSPRKREDPNTGELFF
TRBV4-3	TRBJ2-3	NA	NA	TGCGCCAGCAGCCAAGACCGGCCCAGTAGGGCGGATACGCAGTATTTT	CASSQDRPSRADTQYF
TRBV10-2	TRBJ2-7	few	NA	TGCGCCAGCAGTTCGGGGAAGACCTACGAGCAGTACTTC	CASSSGKTYEQYF
TRBV13	TRBJ2-7	few	NA	TGTGCCAGCAGCTTAGCCGGGAGCTCCTACGAGCAGTACTTC	CASSLAGSSYEQYF
TRBV19	TRBJ2-5	NA	NA	TGTGCCAGTAGTATAGTAGCATGGGAGACCCAGTACTTC	CASSIVAWETQYF
TRBV11-2	TRBJ2-1	NA	NA	TGTGCCAGCAGCCTCGCGTACAATGAGCAGTTCTTC	CASSLAYNEQFF